Listed below are T cell receptor beta chains from one sample, sequenced in a study of cytomegalovirus exposure and HLA in healthy donors. TCRdb keeps only in-frame clones here, not all; method: immunoSEQ multiplex PCR. This sample has 150,000 to 200,000 clones, with 65% to 85% found just once. Source material: PBMCs. Receptors originate from a woman aged 18-29 years in good health and CMV-seronegative. Each CDR3 is given with its conserved first and last residue. A D gene is named only where the DNA matches it firmly. Where a row states a size, it is once, few, many or the class of an expanded clone; other rows omit it.

.	TRBV7-3	14	TRBJ1-2	TRBD1	CASSSTGGRDGYTF	TGTGCCAGCAGTTCAACAGGGGGACGGGATGGCTACACCTTC
.	TRBV27	15	TRBJ2-7	.	CASRHPGRANYEQYF	TGTGCCAGCAGGCACCCAGGCAGGGCTAACTACGAGCAGTACTTC
.	TRBV7-9	15	TRBJ1-1	.	CASSVWRGGGTEAFF	TGTGCCAGCAGCGTATGGAGGGGTGGCGGCACTGAAGCTTTCTTT
.	TRBV2	20	TRBJ1-6	TRBD1	CASSEYKQGGPSSYNSPLHF	TGTGCCAGCAGTGAATATAAGCAGGGGGGCCCTAGCTCCTATAATTCACCCCTCCACTTT
.	TRBV5-1	15	TRBJ1-1	.	CASSLLGGENTEAFF	TGCGCCAGCAGCTTGTTAGGGGGGGAGAACACTGAAGCTTTCTTT
once	TRBV6-5	16	TRBJ2-1	TRBD2	CASSYLRLAGVDEQFF	TGTGCCAGCAGTTACTTAAGACTAGCGGGGGTCGATGAGCAGTTCTTC
.	TRBV4-1	16	TRBJ2-6	.	CASSLTRGSGANVLTF	TGCGCCAGCAGCCTGACCAGGGGATCTGGGGCCAACGTCCTGACTTTC
.	TRBV7-9	15	TRBJ1-4	.	CASSLVTRTNEKLFF	TGTGCCAGCAGCTTAGTCACCCGGACTAATGAAAAACTGTTTTTT
.	TRBV6-5	14	TRBJ1-1	.	CASTYRVGNTEAFF	TGTGCCAGCACCTACAGGGTGGGGAACACTGAAGCTTTCTTT
.	TRBV7-2	12	TRBJ2-5	.	CASSFRRETQYF	TGTGCCAGCAGCTTTAGGAGGGAGACCCAGTACTTC
.	TRBV6-5	14	TRBJ1-2	.	CASSLGGANYGYTF	TGTGCCAGCAGTCTCGGGGGTGCTAACTATGGCTACACCTTC
.	TRBV6-5	13	TRBJ2-1	.	CASLDQNYNEQFF	TGTGCCAGCCTCGATCAGAACTACAATGAGCAGTTCTTC
.	TRBV28	12	TRBJ2-3	.	CASPVGTDTQYF	TGTGCCAGCCCGGTGGGCACAGATACGCAGTATTTT
.	TRBV5-1	16	TRBJ2-1	TRBD2	CASSLGLAGGGNEQFF	TGCGCCAGCAGCTTAGGACTAGCGGGAGGGGGCAATGAGCAGTTCTTC
.	TRBV4-2	15	TRBJ1-4	TRBD1	CASSASGGSNEKLFF	TGTGCCAGCAGCGCCTCAGGGGGGAGTAATGAAAAACTGTTTTTT
.	TRBV4-1	14	TRBJ1-2	.	CASSRLGVMDGYTF	TGCGCCAGCAGCCGATTAGGGGTAATGGATGGCTACACCTTC